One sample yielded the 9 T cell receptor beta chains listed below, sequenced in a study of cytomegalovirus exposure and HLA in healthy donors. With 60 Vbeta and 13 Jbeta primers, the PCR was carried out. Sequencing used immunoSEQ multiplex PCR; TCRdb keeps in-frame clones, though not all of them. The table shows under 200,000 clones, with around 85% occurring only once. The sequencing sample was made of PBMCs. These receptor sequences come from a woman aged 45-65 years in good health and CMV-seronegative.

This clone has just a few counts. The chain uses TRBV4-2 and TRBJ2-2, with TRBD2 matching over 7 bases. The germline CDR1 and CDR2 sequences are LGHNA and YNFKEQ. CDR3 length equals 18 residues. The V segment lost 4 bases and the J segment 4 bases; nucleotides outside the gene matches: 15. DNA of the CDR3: TGTGCCAGCAGCCGAAGACCCCTAGCGGCCCAGGGCACCGGGGAGCTGTTTTTT. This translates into CASSRRPLAAQGTGELFF.

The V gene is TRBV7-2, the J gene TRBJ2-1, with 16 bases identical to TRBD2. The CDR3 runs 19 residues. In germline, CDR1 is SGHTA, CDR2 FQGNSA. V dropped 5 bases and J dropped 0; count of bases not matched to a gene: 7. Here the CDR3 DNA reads TGTGCCAGCAGCGACCCGGGACTAGCGGGAGGGAGCTCCTACAATGAGCAGTTCTTC. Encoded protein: CASSDPGLAGGSSYNEQFF.

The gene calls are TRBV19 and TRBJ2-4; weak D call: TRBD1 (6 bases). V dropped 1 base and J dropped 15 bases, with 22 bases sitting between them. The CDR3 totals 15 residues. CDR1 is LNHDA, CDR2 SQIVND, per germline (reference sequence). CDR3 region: CASSIAETGRRVWYF. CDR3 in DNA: TGTGCCAGTAGTATAGCCGAGACAGGTCGCCGGGTTTGGTACTTC.

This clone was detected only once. CDR3 residues: CSAQGGEKLFF. CDR3 DNA sequence: TGCAGTGCGCAGGGGGGCGAAAAACTGTTTTTT. The chain uses TRBV20-1 and TRBJ1-4, with TRBD1 matching over 7 bases. The germline gives CDR1 DFQATT, CDR2 SNEGSKA (reference sequence). The CDR3 runs to 11 residues. Trimming cost V 6 bases and J 8 bases; bases outside gene matches: 3.

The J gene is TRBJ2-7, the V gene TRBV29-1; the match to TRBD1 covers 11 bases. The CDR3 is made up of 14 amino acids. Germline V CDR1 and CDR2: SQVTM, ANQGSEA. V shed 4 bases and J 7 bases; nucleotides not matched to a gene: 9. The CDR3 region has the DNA TGCAGCGTTGTTAAGGGACAGGGGGGCCCGGAGCAGTACTTC. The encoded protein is CSVVKGQGGPEQYF.

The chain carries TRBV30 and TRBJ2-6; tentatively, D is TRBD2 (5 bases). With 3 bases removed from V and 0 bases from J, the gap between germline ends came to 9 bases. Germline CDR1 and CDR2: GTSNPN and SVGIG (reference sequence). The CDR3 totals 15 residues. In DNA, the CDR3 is TGTGCCTGGAGCCGGAGGAACTCTGGGGCCAACGTCCTGACTTTC. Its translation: CAWSRRNSGANVLTF.

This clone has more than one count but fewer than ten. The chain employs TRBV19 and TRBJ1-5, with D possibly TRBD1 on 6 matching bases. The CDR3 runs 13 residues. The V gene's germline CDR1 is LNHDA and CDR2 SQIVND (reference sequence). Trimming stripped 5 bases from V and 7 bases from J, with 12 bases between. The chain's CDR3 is CASSPRGDQPQHF. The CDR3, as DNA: TGTGCCAGTAGTCCCAGGGGAGACCAGCCCCAGCATTTT.

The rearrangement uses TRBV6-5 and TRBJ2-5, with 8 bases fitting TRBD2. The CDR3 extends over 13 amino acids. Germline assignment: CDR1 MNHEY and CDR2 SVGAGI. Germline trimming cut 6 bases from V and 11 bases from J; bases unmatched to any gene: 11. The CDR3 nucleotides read TGTGCCAGCAGCCAGCGGGAGTACCAGGAGCAGTACTTC. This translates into CASSQREYQEQYF.

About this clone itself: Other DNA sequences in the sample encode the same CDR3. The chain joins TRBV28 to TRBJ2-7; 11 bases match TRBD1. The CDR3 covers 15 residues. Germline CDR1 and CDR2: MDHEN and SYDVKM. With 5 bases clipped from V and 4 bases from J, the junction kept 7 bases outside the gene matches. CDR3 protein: CASSPPGQGAYEQYF. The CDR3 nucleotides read TGTGCCAGCAGTCCCCCCGGACAGGGGGCTTACGAGCAGTACTTC. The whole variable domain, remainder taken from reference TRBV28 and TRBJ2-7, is DVKVTQSSRYLVKRTGEKVFLECVQDMDHENMFWYRQDPGLGLRLIYFSYDVKMKEKGDIPEGYSVSREKKERFSLILESASTNQTSMYLCASSPPGQGAYEQYFGPGTRLTVT.